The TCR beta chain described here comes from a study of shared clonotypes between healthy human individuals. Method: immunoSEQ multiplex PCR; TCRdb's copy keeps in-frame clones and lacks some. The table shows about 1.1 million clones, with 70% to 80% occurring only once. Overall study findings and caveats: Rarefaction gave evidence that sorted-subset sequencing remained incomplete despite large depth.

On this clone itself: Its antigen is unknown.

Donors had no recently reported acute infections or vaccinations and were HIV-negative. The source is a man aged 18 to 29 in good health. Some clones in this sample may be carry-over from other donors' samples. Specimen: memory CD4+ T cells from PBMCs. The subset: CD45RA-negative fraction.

The CDR3 DNA reads TGTGCCAGCAGCTATCGCCGGGAAACAGATACGCAGTATTTT. Encoded protein: CASSYRRETDTQYF. The genes are TRBV13 and TRBJ2-3; possibly TRBD2 for D (5 bases). From germline, CDR1 is PRHDT and CDR2 FYEKMQ (reference sequence). The CDR3 extends over 14 amino acids. V lost 4 bases and J 3 bases, leaving 11 bases between the germline ends.